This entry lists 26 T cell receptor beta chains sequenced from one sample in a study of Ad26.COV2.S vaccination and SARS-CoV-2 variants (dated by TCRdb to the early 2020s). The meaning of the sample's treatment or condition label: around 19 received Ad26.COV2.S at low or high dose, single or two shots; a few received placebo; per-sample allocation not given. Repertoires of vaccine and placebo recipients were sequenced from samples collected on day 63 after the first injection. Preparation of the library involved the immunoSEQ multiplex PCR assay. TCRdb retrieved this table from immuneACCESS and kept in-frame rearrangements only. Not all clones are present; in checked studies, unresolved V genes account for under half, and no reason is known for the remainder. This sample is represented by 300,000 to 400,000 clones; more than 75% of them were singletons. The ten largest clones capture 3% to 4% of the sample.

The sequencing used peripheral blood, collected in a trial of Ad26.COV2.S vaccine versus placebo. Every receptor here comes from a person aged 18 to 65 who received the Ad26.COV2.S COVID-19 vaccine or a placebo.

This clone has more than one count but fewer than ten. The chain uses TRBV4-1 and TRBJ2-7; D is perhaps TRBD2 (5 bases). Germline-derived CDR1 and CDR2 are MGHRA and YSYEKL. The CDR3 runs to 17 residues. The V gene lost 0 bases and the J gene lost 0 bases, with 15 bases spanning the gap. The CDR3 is CASSQDRMSSRSYEQYF. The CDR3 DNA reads TGCGCCAGCAGCCAAGATAGAATGTCTAGCCGCTCCTACGAGCAGTACTTC.

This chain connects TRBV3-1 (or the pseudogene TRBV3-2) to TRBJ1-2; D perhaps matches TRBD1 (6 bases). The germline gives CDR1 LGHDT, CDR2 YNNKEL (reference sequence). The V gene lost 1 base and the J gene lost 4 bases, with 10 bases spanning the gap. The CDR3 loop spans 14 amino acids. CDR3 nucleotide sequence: TGTGCCAGCAGCCAAGGGGACAACAGCTATGGCTACACCTTC. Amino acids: CASSQGDNSYGYTF.

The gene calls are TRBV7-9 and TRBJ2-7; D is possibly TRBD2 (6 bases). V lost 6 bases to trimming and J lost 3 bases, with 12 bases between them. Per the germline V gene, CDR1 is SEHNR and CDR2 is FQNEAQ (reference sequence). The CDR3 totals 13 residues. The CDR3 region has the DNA TGTGCCAGCAGTATTCCGGGAGTCTACGAGCAGTACTTC. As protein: CASSIPGVYEQYF.

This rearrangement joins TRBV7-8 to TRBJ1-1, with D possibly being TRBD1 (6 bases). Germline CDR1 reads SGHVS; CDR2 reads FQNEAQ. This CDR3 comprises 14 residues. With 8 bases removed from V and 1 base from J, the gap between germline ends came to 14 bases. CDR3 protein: CASQRAGANTEAFF. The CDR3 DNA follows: TGTGCCAGCCAAAGGGCGGGGGCGAACACTGAAGCTTTCTTT. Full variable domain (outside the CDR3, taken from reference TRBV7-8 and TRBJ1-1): GAGVSQSPRYKVAKRGQDVALRCDPISGHVSLFWYQQALGQGPEFLTYFQNEAQLDKSGLPSDRFFAERPEGSVSTLKIQRTQQEDSAVYLCASQRAGANTEAFFGQGTRLTVV.

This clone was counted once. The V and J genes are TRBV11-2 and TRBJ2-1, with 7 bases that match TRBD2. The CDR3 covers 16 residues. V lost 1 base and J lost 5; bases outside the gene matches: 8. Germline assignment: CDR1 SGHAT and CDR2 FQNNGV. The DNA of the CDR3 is TGTGCCAGCAGCTTAGTCGGCGGGAGTGGCCACAATGAGCAGTTCTTC. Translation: CASSLVGGSGHNEQFF. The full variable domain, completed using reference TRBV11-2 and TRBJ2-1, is EAGVAQSPRYKIIEKRQSVAFWCNPISGHATLYWYQQILGQGPKLLIQFQNNGVVDDSQLPKDRFSAERLKGVDSTLKIQPAKLEDSAVYLCASSLVGGSGHNEQFFGPGTRLTVL.

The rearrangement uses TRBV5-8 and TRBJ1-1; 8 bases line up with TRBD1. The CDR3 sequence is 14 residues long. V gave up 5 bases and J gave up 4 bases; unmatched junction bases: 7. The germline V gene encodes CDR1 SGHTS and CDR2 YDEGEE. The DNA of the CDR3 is TGTGCCAGCAGGGACAGGGCAATCCCCACTGAAGCTTTCTTT. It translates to CASRDRAIPTEAFF.

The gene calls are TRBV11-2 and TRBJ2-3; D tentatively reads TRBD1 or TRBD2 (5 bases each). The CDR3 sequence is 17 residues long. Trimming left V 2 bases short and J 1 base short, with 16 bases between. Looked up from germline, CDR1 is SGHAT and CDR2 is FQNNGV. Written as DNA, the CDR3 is TGTGCCAGCAGCTTACCCCAAGGGACCGTTGGCACAGATACGCAGTATTTT. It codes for CASSLPQGTVGTDTQYF.

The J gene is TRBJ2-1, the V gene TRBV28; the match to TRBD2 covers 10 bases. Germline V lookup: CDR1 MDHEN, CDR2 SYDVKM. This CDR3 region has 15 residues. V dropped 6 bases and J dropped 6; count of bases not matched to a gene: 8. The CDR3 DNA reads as TGTGCCAGCAGGGCTAGCGGGAGCTATGTCAATGAGCAGTTCTTC. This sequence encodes CASRASGSYVNEQFF.

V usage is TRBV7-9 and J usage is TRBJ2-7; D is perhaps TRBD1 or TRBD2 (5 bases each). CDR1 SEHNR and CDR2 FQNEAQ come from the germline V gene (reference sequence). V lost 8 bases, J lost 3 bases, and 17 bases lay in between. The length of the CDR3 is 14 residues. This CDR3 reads CASSQSGTFYEQYF. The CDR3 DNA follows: TGTGCCAGCTCCCAGTCCGGGACCTTCTACGAGCAGTACTTC.

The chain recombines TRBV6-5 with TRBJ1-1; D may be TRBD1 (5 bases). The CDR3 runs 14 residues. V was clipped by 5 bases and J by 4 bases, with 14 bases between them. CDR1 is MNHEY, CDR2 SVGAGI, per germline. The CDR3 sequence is CASSPRGVGTEAFF. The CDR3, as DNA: TGTGCCAGCAGTCCCCGAGGGGTAGGCACTGAAGCTTTCTTT.

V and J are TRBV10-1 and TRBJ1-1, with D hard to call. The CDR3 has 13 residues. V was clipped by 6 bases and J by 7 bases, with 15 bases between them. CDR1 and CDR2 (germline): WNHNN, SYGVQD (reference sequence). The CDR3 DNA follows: TGCGCCAGCAGGCTACACTCAGGAGGTGAAGCTTTCTTT. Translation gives CASRLHSGGEAFF.

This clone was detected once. The CDR3 DNA reads as TGTGCCAGCAGTTGGCGCGGGAGGGAGGACATTCAGTACTTC. Encoded protein: CASSWRGREDIQYF. The chain uses TRBV27 and TRBJ2-4; 9 bases match TRBD2. V lost 4 bases, J lost 8 bases, and 6 bases stayed unmatched. In germline, CDR1 is MNHEY, CDR2 SMNVEV (reference sequence). This CDR3 is 14 amino acids long.

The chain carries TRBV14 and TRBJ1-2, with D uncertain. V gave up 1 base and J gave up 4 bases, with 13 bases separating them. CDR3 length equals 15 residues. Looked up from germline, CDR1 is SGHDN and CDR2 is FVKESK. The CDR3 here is CASSQAVWGFYGYTF. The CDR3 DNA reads TGTGCCAGCAGCCAAGCAGTCTGGGGATTCTATGGCTACACCTTC.

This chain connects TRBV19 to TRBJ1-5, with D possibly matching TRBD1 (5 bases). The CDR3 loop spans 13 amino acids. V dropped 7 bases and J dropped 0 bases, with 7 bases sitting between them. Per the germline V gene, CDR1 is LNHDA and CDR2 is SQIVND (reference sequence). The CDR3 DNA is TGTGCCAGTACAGGGAATAGCAATCAGCCCCAGCATTTT. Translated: CASTGNSNQPQHF.

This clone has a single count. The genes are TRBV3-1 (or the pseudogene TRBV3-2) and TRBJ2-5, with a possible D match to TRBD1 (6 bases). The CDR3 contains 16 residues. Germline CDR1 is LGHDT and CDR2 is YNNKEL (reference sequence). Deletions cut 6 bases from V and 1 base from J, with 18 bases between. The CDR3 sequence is CASRAKQGSLQETQYF. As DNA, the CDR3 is TGTGCCAGCAGAGCTAAGCAGGGGTCCCTCCAAGAGACCCAGTACTTC.

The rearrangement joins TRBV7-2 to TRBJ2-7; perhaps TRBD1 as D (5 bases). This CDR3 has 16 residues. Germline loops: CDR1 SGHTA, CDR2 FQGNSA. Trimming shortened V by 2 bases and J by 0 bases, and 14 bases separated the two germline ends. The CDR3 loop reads CASSLQFWQGSYEQYF. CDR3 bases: TGTGCCAGCAGCTTACAATTTTGGCAGGGCTCCTACGAGCAGTACTTC.

The CDR3 nucleotides are TGTGCCAGCAGCGTAGTCGCGGGAGGGCCTACGGAGACCCAGTACTTC. It is translated as CASSVVAGGPTETQYF. The chain employs TRBV9 and TRBJ2-5, with TRBD2 matching 9 bases. Germline V gives CDR1 SGDLS, CDR2 YYNGEE. The CDR3 is 16 amino acids. J lost 5 bases, V lost 0 bases, and 8 bases had no gene match. The full variable domain, completed using reference TRBV9 and TRBJ2-5, is DSGVTQTPKHLITATGQRVTLRCSPRSGDLSVYWYQQSLDQGLQFLIQYYNGEERAKGNILERFSAQQFPDLHSELNLSSLELGDSALYFCASSVVAGGPTETQYFGPGTRLLVL.

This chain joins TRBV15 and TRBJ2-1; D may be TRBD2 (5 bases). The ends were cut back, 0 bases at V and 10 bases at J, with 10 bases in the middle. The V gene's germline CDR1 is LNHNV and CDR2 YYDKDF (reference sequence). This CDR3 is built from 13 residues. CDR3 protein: CATSRDLAREQFF. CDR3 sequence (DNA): TGTGCCACCAGCAGAGATTTAGCGAGGGAGCAGTTCTTC.

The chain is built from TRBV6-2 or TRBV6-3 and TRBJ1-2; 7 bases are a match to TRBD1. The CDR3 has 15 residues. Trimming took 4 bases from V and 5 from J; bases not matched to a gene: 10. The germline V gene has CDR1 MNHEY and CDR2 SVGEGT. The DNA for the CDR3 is TGTGCCAGCAGTTTAGGGACAGCAGTCACTTATGGCTACACCTTC. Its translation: CASSLGTAVTYGYTF.

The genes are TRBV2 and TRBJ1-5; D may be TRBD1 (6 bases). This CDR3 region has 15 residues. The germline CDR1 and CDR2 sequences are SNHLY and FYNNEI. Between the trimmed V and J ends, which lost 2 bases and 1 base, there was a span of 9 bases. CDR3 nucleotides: TGTGCCAGCAGTGAACTCCAGGGGAGCAATCAGCCCCAGCATTTT. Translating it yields CASSELQGSNQPQHF.

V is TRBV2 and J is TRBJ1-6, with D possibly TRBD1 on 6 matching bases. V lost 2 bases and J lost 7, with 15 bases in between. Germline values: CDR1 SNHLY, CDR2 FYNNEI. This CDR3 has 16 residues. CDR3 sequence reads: CASSELSRTENSPLHF. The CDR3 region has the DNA TGTGCCAGCAGTGAATTATCCCGGACAGAGAATTCACCCCTCCACTTT.

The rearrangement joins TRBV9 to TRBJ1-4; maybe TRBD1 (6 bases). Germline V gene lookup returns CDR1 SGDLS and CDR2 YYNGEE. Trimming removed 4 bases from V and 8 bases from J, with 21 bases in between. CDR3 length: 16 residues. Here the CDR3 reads CASSPEGGPTGEKLFF. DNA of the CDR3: TGTGCCAGCAGCCCGGAGGGGGGTCCTACTGGGGAAAAACTGTTTTTT.

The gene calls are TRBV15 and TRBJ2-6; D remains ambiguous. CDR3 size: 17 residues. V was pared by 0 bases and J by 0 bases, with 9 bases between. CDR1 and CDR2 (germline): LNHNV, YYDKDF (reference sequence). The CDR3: CATSRDAGYSGANVLTF. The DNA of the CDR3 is TGTGCCACCAGCAGAGATGCCGGCTACTCTGGGGCCAACGTCCTGACTTTC.

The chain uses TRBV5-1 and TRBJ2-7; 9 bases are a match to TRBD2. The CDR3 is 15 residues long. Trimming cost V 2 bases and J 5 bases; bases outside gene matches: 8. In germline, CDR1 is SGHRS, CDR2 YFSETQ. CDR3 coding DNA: TGCGCCAGCAGCTTCAATAGCGGGAGTGGGAACGAGCAGTACTTC. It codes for CASSFNSGSGNEQYF.

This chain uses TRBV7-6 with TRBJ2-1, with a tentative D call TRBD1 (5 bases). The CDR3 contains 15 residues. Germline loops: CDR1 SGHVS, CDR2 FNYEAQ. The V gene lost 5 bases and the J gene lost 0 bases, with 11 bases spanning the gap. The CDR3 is CASSPPDTSYNEQFF. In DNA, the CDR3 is TGTGCCAGCAGCCCCCCGGACACCTCCTACAATGAGCAGTTCTTC.

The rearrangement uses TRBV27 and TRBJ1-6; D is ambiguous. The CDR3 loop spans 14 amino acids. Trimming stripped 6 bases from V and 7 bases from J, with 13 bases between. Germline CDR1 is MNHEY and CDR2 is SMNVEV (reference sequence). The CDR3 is CASSIGGGNSPLHF. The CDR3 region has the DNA TGTGCCAGCAGCATTGGAGGTGGGAATTCACCCCTCCACTTT.